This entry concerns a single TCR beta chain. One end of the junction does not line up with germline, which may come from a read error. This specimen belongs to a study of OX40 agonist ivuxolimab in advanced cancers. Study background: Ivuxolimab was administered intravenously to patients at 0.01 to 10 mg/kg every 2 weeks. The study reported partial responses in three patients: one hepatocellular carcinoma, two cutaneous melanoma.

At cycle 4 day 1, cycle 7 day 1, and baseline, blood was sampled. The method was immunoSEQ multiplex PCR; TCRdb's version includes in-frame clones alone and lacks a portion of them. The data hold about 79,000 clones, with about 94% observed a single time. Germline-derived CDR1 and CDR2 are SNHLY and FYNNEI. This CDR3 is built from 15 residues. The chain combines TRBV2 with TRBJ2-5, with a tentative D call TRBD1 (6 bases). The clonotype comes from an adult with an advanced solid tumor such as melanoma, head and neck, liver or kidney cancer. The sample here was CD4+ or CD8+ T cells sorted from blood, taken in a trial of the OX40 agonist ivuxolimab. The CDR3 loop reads CASSEAAQGQGTQYF. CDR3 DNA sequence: TGTGCCAGCAGTGAAGCGGCTCAGGGGCAAGGGACCCAGTACTTC.